These 7 T cell receptor beta chains were sequenced from one sample in a study of cytomegalovirus exposure and HLA in healthy donors. The PCR employed 60 Vbeta primers together with 13 Jbeta primers. Clones were read by immunoSEQ multiplex PCR, and TCRdb kept only the in-frame ones, dropping some. This table has some 130,000 clones, 80% appearing once. The sample taken for sequencing was PBMCs. These receptors all come from a man younger than 40 in good health and CMV-seronegative.

The chain uses TRBV23-1 and TRBJ2-5, with a weak D call TRBD1 (5 bases). TRBV23-1 is an ORF for which the function is uncertain. V was pared by 0 bases and J by 5 bases, with 16 bases between. This CDR3 is built from 16 residues. The CDR3 bases are TGCGCCAGCAGTCAATCTCAGGCGGCCCGACAGGAGACCCAGTACTTC. This gives the protein CASSQSQAARQETQYF.

This chain links TRBV4-1 with TRBJ1-4; no firm D call. The CDR3 runs 12 residues. Trimming cost V 3 bases and J 8 bases, with 7 bases left between them. Germline CDR1 and CDR2: MGHRA and YSYEKL. CDR3 bases: TGCGCCAGCAGCCACCCCCAGGAAAAACTGTTTTTT. Translation: CASSHPQEKLFF.

This clone has a handful of counts. This rearrangement joins TRBV6-6 to TRBJ1-1, with D possibly matching TRBD1 (5 bases). CDR3 length: 13 amino acids. The V gene lost 10 bases and the J gene lost 0 bases, with 12 bases spanning the gap. Germline V gene data show CDR1 as MNHNY and CDR2 as SVGAGI (reference sequence). The CDR3 spells CATNGGLNTEAFF. The CDR3 DNA follows: TGTGCCACGAACGGGGGATTGAACACTGAAGCTTTCTTT.

The DNA of the CDR3 is TGTGCCAGCGGTGGAATCGAGGACTCTAATGAAAAACTGTTTTTT. As protein: CASGGIEDSNEKLFF. The chain links TRBV6-5 to TRBJ1-4; D not resolved. V lost 8 bases, J lost 3 bases, and 16 bases lay in between. The CDR3 runs 15 residues. Germline CDR1 is MNHEY and CDR2 is SVGAGI.

The genes are TRBV4-2 and TRBJ1-1; 7 bases map to TRBD1. V dropped 3 bases and J dropped 1; count of bases not matched to a gene: 5. CDR1 LGHNA and CDR2 YNFKEQ come from the germline V gene. The CDR3 sequence is 15 residues long. DNA for the CDR3: TGTGCCAGCAGCCATTGGGACAGACCGAACACTGAAGCTTTCTTT. This encodes CASSHWDRPNTEAFF.

The chain is built from TRBV29-1 and TRBJ2-2, with TRBD2 matching over 8 bases. Germline CDR1 reads SQVTM; CDR2 reads ANQGSEA. This CDR3 contains 11 residues. The CDR3 region is CAGGNTGELFF. In DNA form, the CDR3 reads TGCGCGGGGGGCAACACCGGGGAGCTGTTTTTT.

This rearrangement joins TRBV29-1 to TRBJ1-2, with D unresolved. Trimming removed 5 bases at V and 8 bases at J, with 12 bases between. Per the germline V gene, CDR1 is SQVTM and CDR2 is ANQGSEA. CDR3 length: 11 residues. CDR3 sequence reads: CSVTGSGGYTF. In DNA, the CDR3 is TGCAGCGTTACCGGGAGTGGGGGCTACACCTTC.